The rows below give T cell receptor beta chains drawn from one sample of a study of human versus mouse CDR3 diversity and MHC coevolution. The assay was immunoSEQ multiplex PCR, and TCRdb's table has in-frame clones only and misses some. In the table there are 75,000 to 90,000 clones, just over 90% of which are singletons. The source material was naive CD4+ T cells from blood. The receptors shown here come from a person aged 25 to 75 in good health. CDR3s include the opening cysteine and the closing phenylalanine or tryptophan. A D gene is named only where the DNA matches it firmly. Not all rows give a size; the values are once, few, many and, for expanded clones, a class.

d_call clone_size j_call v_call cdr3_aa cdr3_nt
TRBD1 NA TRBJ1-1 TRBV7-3 CASSWTGKTEAFF TGTGCCAGCAGCTGGACAGGGAAGACTGAAGCTTTCTTT
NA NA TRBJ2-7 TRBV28 CASSRSGLTYEQYF TGTGCCAGCAGCCGAAGCGGACTGACGTACGAGCAGTACTTC
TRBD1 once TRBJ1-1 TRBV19 CASRPGQENTEAFF TGTGCCAGTAGGCCGGGACAGGAGAACACTGAAGCTTTCTTT
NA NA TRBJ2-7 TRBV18 CASSSWAPYEQYF TGTGCCAGCTCCTCGTGGGCACCGTACGAGCAGTACTTC
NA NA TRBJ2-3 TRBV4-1 CASSQPDTVDTQYF TGCGCCAGCAGCCAGCCGGACACGGTAGATACGCAGTATTTT
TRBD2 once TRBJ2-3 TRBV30 CAWSVLAGSTDTQYF TGTGCCTGGAGTGTACTAGCGGGGTCCACAGATACGCAGTATTTT
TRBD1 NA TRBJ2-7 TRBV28 CASSGQYEQYF TGTGCCAGCTCGGGACAGTATGAGCAGTACTTC
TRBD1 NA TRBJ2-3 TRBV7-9 CASSSWDRRTDTQYF TGTGCCAGCAGCTCCTGGGACAGGCGCACAGATACGCAGTATTTT
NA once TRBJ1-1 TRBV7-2 CASSSFTAGVLTEAFF TGTGCCAGCAGCTCATTTACGGCAGGGGTGTTGACTGAAGCTTTCTTT
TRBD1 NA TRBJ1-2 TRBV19 CASSIRDRGTYGYTF TGTGCCAGTAGTATACGGGACAGGGGCACTTATGGCTACACCTTC
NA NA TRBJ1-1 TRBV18 CASSGSGYTEAFF TGTGCCAGCTCCGGATCAGGGTACACTGAAGCTTTCTTT
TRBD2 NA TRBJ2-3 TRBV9 CASSALQRGYTDTQYF TGTGCCAGCAGCGCCCTACAGCGGGGGTACACAGATACGCAGTATTTT
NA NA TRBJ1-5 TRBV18 CASSPSPPGGSNQPQHF TGTGCCAGCTCGCCCTCCCCCCCGGGGGGTAGCAATCAGCCCCAGCATTTT
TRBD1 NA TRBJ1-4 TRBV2 CASSDDRGPVQGEKLFF TGTGCCAGCAGTGACGACAGGGGGCCAGTTCAGGGCGAAAAACTGTTTTTT
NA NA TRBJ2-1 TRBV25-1 CASNIGLNEQFF TGTGCCAGCAACATAGGACTCAATGAGCAGTTCTTC
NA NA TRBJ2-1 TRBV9 CASSVAGGDSYNEQFF TGTGCCAGCAGCGTAGCGGGCGGGGACTCCTACAATGAGCAGTTCTTC
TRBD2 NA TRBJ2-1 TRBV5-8 CVSVWASGGARAYNEQFF TGTGTCTCAGTTTGGGCTAGCGGGGGGGCCAGGGCCTACAATGAGCAGTTCTTC
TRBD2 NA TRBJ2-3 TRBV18 CASSPPGLASTDTQYF TGTGCCAGCTCACCACCGGGACTAGCGAGCACAGATACGCAGTATTTT
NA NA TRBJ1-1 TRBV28 CASRRQTEAFF TGTGCCAGCCGGCGACAGACTGAAGCTTTCTTT
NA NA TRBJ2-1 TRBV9 CASSTRQGGFGNEQFF TGTGCCAGCAGCACCCGACAGGGAGGTTTTGGGAATGAGCAGTTCTTC
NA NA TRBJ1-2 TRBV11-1 CASGRRGNYGYTF TGTGCCAGCGGAAGGAGAGGAAACTATGGCTACACCTTC
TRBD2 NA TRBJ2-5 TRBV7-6 CASSLGVSGRETQYF TGTGCCAGCAGCTTAGGTGTTAGCGGGAGGGAGACCCAGTACTTC
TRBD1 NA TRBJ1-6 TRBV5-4 CASSLTGVNSPLHF TGTGCCAGCAGCTTGACAGGGGTTAATTCACCCCTCCACTTT
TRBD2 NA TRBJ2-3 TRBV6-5 CASSYLGGTTDTQYF TGTGCCAGCAGTTACTTGGGGGGGACCACAGATACGCAGTATTTT
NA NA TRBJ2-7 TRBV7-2 CASSADRDYEQYF TGTGCCAGCAGCGCCGACAGAGACTACGAGCAGTACTTC
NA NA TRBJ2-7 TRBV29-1 CSAMGSVQGSSYEQYF TGCAGCGCTATGGGGTCCGTTCAGGGGAGTTCGTACGAGCAGTACTTC
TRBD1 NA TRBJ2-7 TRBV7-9 CASSSTGVTYEQYF TGTGCCAGCAGCTCGACAGGGGTTACGTACGAGCAGTACTTC
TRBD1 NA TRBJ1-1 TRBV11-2 CASSLVMGQFKAFF TGTGCCAGCAGCTTAGTTATGGGACAGTTCAAAGCTTTCTTT
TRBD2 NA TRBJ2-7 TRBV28 CASITSGRGYEQYF TGTGCCAGCATAACTAGCGGGAGGGGGTACGAGCAGTACTTC
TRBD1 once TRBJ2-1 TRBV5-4 CASSPGTGGAKNEQFF TGTGCCAGCAGCCCAGGGACAGGGGGCGCCAAGAATGAGCAGTTCTTC
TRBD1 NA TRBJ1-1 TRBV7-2 CASSLALVGTVGTEAFF TGTGCCAGCAGCTTAGCGCTAGTGGGGACAGTGGGCACTGAAGCTTTCTTT
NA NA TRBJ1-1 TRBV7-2 CASSSQGGRPEAFF TGTGCCAGCAGCTCTCAAGGAGGCAGACCTGAAGCTTTCTTT
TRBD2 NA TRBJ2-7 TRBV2 CASPSPGGTEQYF TGTGCCAGTCCCTCGCCGGGGGGGACCGAGCAGTACTTC
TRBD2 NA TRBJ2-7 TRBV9 CASSVDGGRANEQYF TGTGCCAGCAGCGTAGACGGAGGGAGGGCCAACGAGCAGTACTTC
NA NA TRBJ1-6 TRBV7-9 CASSLVGGANSPLHF TGTGCCAGCAGCTTGGTGGGGGGGGCCAATTCACCCCTCCACTTT
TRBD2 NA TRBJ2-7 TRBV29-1 CSVGLADAYEQYF TGCAGCGTTGGACTAGCCGATGCCTACGAGCAGTACTTC
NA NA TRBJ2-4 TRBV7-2 CASSLRQGTKNIQYF TGTGCCAGCAGCTTACGTCAGGGGACCAAAAACATTCAGTACTTC
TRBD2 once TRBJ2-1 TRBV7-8 CASSPRTSGRNEQFF TGTGCCAGCAGCCCGAGGACTAGCGGGAGAAATGAGCAGTTCTTC
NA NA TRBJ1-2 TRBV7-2 CASSSPGISGYTF TGTGCCAGCAGCTCCCCCGGGATCAGTGGCTACACCTTC
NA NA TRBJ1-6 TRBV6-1 CASSELALRGSNSPLHF TGTGCCAGCAGTGAACTCGCCCTTAGGGGATCTAATTCACCCCTCCACTTT
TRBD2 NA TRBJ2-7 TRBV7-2 CASSSGTSGVYEQYF TGTGCCAGCAGCTCTGGGACTAGCGGGGTCTACGAGCAGTACTTC
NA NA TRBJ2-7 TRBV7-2 CASSLAVAPSYEQYF TGTGCCAGCAGCTTAGCAGTCGCTCCCAGCTACGAGCAGTACTTC
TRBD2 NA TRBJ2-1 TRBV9 CASSVVGGTLGLNEQFF TGTGCCAGCAGCGTAGTGGGGGGGACGTTAGGGCTCAATGAGCAGTTCTTC
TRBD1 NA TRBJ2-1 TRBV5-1 CASKTGQGRAYNEQFF TGCGCCAGCAAGACAGGACAGGGGAGGGCCTACAATGAGCAGTTCTTC
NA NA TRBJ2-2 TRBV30 CAWSATFTGELFF TGTGCCTGGAGTGCTACGTTCACCGGGGAGCTGTTTTTT
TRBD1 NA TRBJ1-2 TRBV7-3 CASRSGTGDGYTF TGTGCCAGCAGATCCGGGACAGGGGATGGCTACACCTTC
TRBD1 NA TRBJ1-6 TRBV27 CASARGTGASNSPLHF TGTGCCAGCGCCCGAGGGACAGGGGCGTCTAATTCACCCCTCCACTTT
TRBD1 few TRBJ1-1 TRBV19 CASILNRGGTEAFF TGTGCCAGTATCCTAAACAGGGGTGGAACTGAAGCTTTCTTT
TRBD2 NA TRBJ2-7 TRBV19 CASSLGLAVSSEQYF TGTGCCAGTAGTTTGGGACTAGCGGTCTCCTCCGAGCAGTACTTC
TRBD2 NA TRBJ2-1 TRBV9 CASSFTSGSYNEQFF TGTGCCAGCAGTTTTACTAGCGGAAGTTACAATGAGCAGTTCTTC
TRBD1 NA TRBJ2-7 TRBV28 CASSFFDRDSYEQYF TGTGCCAGCAGTTTCTTTGACCGGGACAGCTACGAGCAGTACTTC
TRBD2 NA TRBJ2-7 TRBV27 CASSPRGGKQYF TGTGCCAGCAGCCCCCGGGGGGGGAAGCAGTACTTC
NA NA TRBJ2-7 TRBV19 CASSPQGFYEQYF TGTGCCAGTAGCCCCCAGGGGTTCTACGAGCAGTACTTC
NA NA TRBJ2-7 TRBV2 CASSEDQGSFYEQYF TGTGCCAGCAGTGAAGACCAGGGATCCTTCTACGAGCAGTACTTC
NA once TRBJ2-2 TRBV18 CASSPTGSSGELFF TGTGCCAGCTCACCAACAGGGAGCTCCGGGGAGCTGTTTTTT
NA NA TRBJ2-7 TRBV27 CASSYERGSYEQYF TGTGCCAGCAGTTATGAACGGGGATCCTACGAGCAGTACTTC
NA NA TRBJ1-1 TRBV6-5 CASSPLIGNTEAFF TGTGCCAGCAGTCCCTTAATCGGGAACACTGAAGCTTTCTTT
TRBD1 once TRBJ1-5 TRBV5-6 CASSGGAGGRNQPQHF TGTGCCAGCAGCGGCGGGGCAGGGGGCAGGAATCAGCCCCAGCATTTT
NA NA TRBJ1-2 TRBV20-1 CSAPPTYGYTF TGCAGTGCTCCGCCGACATATGGCTACACCTTC